These 23 T cell receptor beta chains share one sample of origin, sequenced in a study of blood T cell repertoires in COVID-19 (dated by TCRdb to 2018 to 2021). Receptors were amplified or captured by the immunoSEQ multiplex PCR assay. The table comes from immuneACCESS by way of TCRdb, which keeps in-frame sequences with V and J called. Part of the clones is missing from these tables; in studies checked, under half for an unresolved V gene and the rest for unknown reasons. Within this sample are 200,000 to 300,000 clones, with roughly 80% of them counted one time only. Of the sample, about an eighth falls within the top ten clones. The source material was peripheral blood. The receptors were gathered from a woman aged 60 to 75 with active or convalescent COVID-19.

This clone was seen just once. The chain links TRBV11-2 to TRBJ2-3; 7 bases match TRBD1. Germline V gene lookup returns CDR1 SGHAT and CDR2 FQNNGV. The CDR3 consists of 15 residues. After removal of 5 bases from V and 4 bases from J, the junction contained 9 bases not matched to a gene. For the CDR3, the DNA is TGTGCCAGCAGCCCGATCTTAACAGGGGCAGATACGCAGTATTTT. Translation gives CASSPILTGADTQYF.

The CDR3: CASSAGPDQPQHF. The CDR3 coding sequence is TGTGCCAGCAGTGCAGGGCCAGATCAGCCCCAGCATTTT. This rearrangement joins TRBV12-3 or TRBV12-4 to TRBJ1-5, with a tentative D call TRBD1 (5 bases). The ends were cut back, 5 bases at V and 5 bases at J, with 10 bases in the middle. The CDR3 is 13 amino acids.

The rearrangement uses TRBV6-5 and TRBJ1-6, with 7 nucleotides matching TRBD1. The CDR3 is 16 amino acids. Germline V CDR1 and CDR2: MNHEY, SVGAGI. V was clipped by 4 bases and J by 7 bases; unmatched bases: 10. The CDR3 loop is CASSSERQGGNSPLHF. The CDR3 DNA reads as TGTGCCAGCAGTTCCGAGCGACAGGGCGGCAATTCACCCCTCCACTTT.

The chain is built from TRBV14 and TRBJ1-6; D unresolved. Trimming left V 3 bases short and J 15 bases short, with 9 bases between. CDR1 is SGHDN, CDR2 FVKESK, per germline. The CDR3 runs to 11 residues. In DNA, the CDR3 is TGTGCCAGCAGCCATGCCGGACTCCTCCACTTT. As protein: CASSHAGLLHF.

This chain links TRBV14 with TRBJ1-3; tentatively, D is TRBD1 (5 bases). V lost 4 bases, J lost 3 bases, and 13 bases lay in between. This CDR3 spans 15 amino acids. CDR1 is SGHDN, CDR2 FVKESK, per germline. In DNA, the CDR3 is TGTGCCAGCAGCCCCCCGGGGGGGTGTGGAAACACCATATATTTT. Its translation: CASSPPGGCGNTIYF. The complete variable domain, with remaining parts taken from reference TRBV14 and TRBJ1-3, reads EAGVTQFPSHSVIEKGQTVTLRCDPISGHDNLYWYRRVMGKEIKFLLHFVKESKQDESGMPNNRFLAERTGGTYSTLKVQPAELEDSGVYFCASSPPGGCGNTIYFGEGSWLTVV.

The V call is TRBV2, the J call TRBJ1-1, with 8 positions matching TRBD1. CDR1 is SNHLY and CDR2 is FYNNEI in the germline V gene. The CDR3 is made up of 13 amino acids. With 6 bases clipped from V and 6 bases from J, the junction kept 6 bases outside the gene matches. CDR3 DNA sequence: TGTGCCAGCAGGACGGACAGGGTCGCTGAAGCTTTCTTT. Encoded protein: CASRTDRVAEAFF.

The J gene is TRBJ2-1, the V gene TRBV7-3; 8 bases fit TRBD2. Germline CDR1 SGHTA, CDR2 FQGTGA. V trimming: 5 bases; J trimming: 0 bases; junction bases outside the gene matches: 3. The CDR3 covers 15 residues. This CDR3 is CASSEGTSSYNEQFF. CDR3 coding DNA: TGTGCCAGCAGCGAAGGGACTAGCTCCTACAATGAGCAGTTCTTC.

The chain links TRBV6-5 to TRBJ1-3; D unclear. Germline-derived CDR1 and CDR2 are MNHEY and SVGAGI. Trimming removed 5 bases from V and 3 bases from J, with 11 bases in between. This CDR3 has 14 amino acids. DNA of the CDR3: TGTGCCAGCAGTCGAACTCCTTTTGGAAACACCATATATTTT. Its protein product is CASSRTPFGNTIYF.

In its sample, this clone was seen once. The V gene is TRBV11-3, the J gene TRBJ2-1; 9 bases are shared with TRBD2. V shed 3 bases, J shed 5 bases, and the junction held 2 bases outside the gene matches. This CDR3 region has 14 residues. Looked up from germline, CDR1 is SGHNT and CDR2 is YENEEA. The CDR3 loop reads CASSLRGGDNEQFF. The DNA of the CDR3 is TGTGCCAGCAGCTTGCGGGGGGGCGACAATGAGCAGTTCTTC.

This chain links TRBV23-1 with TRBJ1-6; D call uncertain. TRBV23-1 is filed as an ORF, its function uncertain. The V end was cut by 11 bases, the J end by 2 bases, with 13 bases between. This CDR3 has 14 residues. CDR3 nucleotide sequence: TGCGCCCAGGCTTATAGGCCCTATAATTCACCCCTCCACTTT. It codes for CAQAYRPYNSPLHF.

This clone showed up just once. The rearrangement links TRBV12-2 to TRBJ2-3; TRBD1 is taken as the D call from the table, unchecked against the DNA. TRBV12-2 is shown as a pseudogene. CDR3 length: 16 residues. The CDR3 nucleotides are TGTGCAAGTCGCTTAGGGGATGGGGCAGGGGAAGATACGCAGTATTTT. Translating gives CASRLGDGAGEDTQYF.

The chain couples TRBV3-1 (or the pseudogene TRBV3-2) to TRBJ1-5; D gene ambiguous. V lost 2 bases and J 4 bases, leaving 15 bases between the germline ends. The CDR3 is made up of 16 amino acids. CDR1 LGHDT and CDR2 YNNKEL come from the germline V gene (reference sequence). CDR3 in DNA: TGTGCCAGCAGCCAATCCGTTGAGGGAGCTAATCAGCCCCAGCATTTT. Translated, it gives CASSQSVEGANQPQHF.

This clone was picked up a small number of times. The V and J genes are TRBV11-3 and TRBJ2-2; D is perhaps TRBD2 (5 bases). Looked up from germline, CDR1 is SGHNT and CDR2 is YENEEA. The CDR3 has 15 amino acids. The V end lost 2 bases, the J end lost 6 bases, and 13 bases lay between the germline ends. The DNA of the CDR3 is TGTGCCAGCAGCTTATCCCGGGGAGTCGCCGGGGAGCTGTTTTTT. Its translation is CASSLSRGVAGELFF.

The chain has TRBV5-1 and TRBJ1-5, with TRBD1 matching over 9 bases. The CDR3 length is 16 residues. Germline CDR1 is SGHRS and CDR2 is YFSETQ. V lost 4 bases to trimming and J lost 5 bases; unmatched junction nucleotides: 10. Here the CDR3 DNA reads TGCGCCAGCAGCCACCGGGGGACAGGGTTGGATCAGCCCCAGCATTTT. It yields the protein CASSHRGTGLDQPQHF.

The genes are TRBV5-1 and TRBJ2-1; 7 bases are shared with TRBD1. The trim removed 4 bases at V and 5 bases at J, leaving 6 bases unmatched. The germline CDR1 and CDR2 sequences are SGHRS and YFSETQ. There are 14 residues in the CDR3. CDR3 DNA sequence: TGCGCCAGCAGCCCCTGGACAGGCAACAATGAGCAGTTCTTC. Translation gives CASSPWTGNNEQFF. The complete variable domain, with remaining parts taken from reference TRBV5-1 and TRBJ2-1, reads KAGVTQTPRYLIKTRGQQVTLSCSPISGHRSVSWYQQTPGQGLQFLFEYFSETQRNKGNFPGRFSGRQFSNSRSEMNVSTLELGDSALYLCASSPWTGNNEQFFGPGTRLTVL.

J is TRBJ1-1 and V is TRBV5-6; D may be TRBD1 (6 bases). V dropped 4 bases and J dropped 7 bases, with 8 bases sitting between them. The CDR3 sequence is 11 residues long. Germline assignment: CDR1 SGHDT and CDR2 YYEEEE. The CDR3 DNA follows: TGTGCCAGCAGCCGACAGGTTGAAGCTTTCTTT. It is translated as CASSRQVEAFF.

The CDR3 bases are TGTGCCAGCAGCCACGGGAGCTATGGCTACACCTTC. Protein product: CASSHGSYGYTF. The chain uses TRBV4-2 and TRBJ1-2; no reliable D call. Deletions cut 3 bases from V and 4 bases from J, with 6 bases between. This CDR3 contains 12 residues. The germline gives CDR1 LGHNA, CDR2 YNFKEQ.

The rearrangement joins TRBV14 to TRBJ2-3, with TRBD2 matching over 11 bases. The junction had 15 bases not matched to a gene; V was cut back by 4 bases and J by 0 bases. The CDR3 has 20 residues. Germline V gene data show CDR1 as SGHDN and CDR2 as FVKESK. The CDR3 nucleotides read TGTGCCAGCAGCCCCAGGGGGGGGACTAGCGGATCCCCTAGCACAGATACGCAGTATTTT. Amino acid sequence: CASSPRGGTSGSPSTDTQYF.

This chain uses TRBV21-1 with TRBJ2-3; the table's D gene call, TRBD2, was not cross checked with the DNA. TRBV21-1 is a documented pseudogene. This CDR3 spans 16 amino acids. CDR3 sequence reads: CASSTIAVPSTDTQYF. The DNA of the CDR3 is TGTGCCAGCAGCACAATAGCGGTCCCTAGCACAGATACGCAGTATTTT.

The J gene is TRBJ1-1, the V gene TRBV6-5, with D uncertain. The CDR3 contains 13 residues. V was clipped by 8 bases and J by 5 bases, with 15 bases between them. The germline V gene encodes CDR1 MNHEY and CDR2 SVGAGI. This chain's CDR3 is CASPRPRGTEAFF. The DNA for the CDR3 is TGTGCCAGCCCGCGTCCAAGAGGGACTGAAGCTTTCTTT.

Comment on this clone: This sample also contains other DNA sequences that code for the same CDR3. This sequence joins TRBV7-2 and TRBJ2-7; D might be TRBD2 (7 bases). The CDR3 runs 14 residues. Germline V gene data show CDR1 as SGHTA and CDR2 as FQGNSA. Trimming left V 1 base short and J 2 bases short, with 9 bases between. The CDR3, as DNA: TGTGCCAGCAGCTTAGGCGGGGGCCCCTACGAGCAGTACTTC. This codes for CASSLGGGPYEQYF.

The V gene is TRBV5-1, the J gene TRBJ1-2; TRBD1 matches at 9 bases. CDR1 is SGHRS, CDR2 YFSETQ, per germline. Trimming cost V 5 bases and J 5 bases; bases outside gene matches: 10. This CDR3 contains 15 residues. The CDR3 sequence: CASRQLVQGAYGYTF. The CDR3, as DNA: TGCGCCAGCAGACAGTTAGTACAGGGGGCGTATGGCTACACCTTC.

CDR3 in DNA: TGTGCCAGCAGCTTTAGCAATGAGCAGTTCTTC. This gives the protein CASSFSNEQFF. The chain combines TRBV11-2 with TRBJ2-1; D is unclear. Germline V gene sequence: CDR1 SGHAT, CDR2 FQNNGV. V gave up 3 bases and J gave up 6 bases, with 3 bases separating them. The CDR3 totals 11 residues.